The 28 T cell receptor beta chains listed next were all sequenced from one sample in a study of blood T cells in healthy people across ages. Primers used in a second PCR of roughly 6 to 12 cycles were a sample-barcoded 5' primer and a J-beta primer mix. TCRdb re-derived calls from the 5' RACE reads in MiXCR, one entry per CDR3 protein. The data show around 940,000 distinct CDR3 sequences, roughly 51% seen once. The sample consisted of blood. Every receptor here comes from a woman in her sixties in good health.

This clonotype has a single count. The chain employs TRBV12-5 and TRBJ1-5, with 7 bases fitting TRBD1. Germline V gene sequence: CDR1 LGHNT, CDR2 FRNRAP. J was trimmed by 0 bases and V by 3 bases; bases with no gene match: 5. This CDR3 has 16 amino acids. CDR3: CASGLGQEYSNQPQHF. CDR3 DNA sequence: TGTGCTAGTGGTTTAGGACAGGAGTATAGCAATCAGCCCCAGCATTTT.

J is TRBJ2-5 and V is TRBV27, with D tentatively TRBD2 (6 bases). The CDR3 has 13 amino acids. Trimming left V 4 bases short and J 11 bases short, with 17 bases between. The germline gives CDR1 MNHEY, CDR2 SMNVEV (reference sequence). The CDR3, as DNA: TGTGCCAGCAGTTCTCACGACCCGGGGGAGCAGTACTTC. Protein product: CASSSHDPGEQYF.

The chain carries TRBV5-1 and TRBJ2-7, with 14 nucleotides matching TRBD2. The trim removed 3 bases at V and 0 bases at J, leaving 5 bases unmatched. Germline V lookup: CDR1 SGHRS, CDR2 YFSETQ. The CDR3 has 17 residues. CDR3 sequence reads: CASSSGLAGVDSYEQYF. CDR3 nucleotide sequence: TGCGCCAGCAGCTCGGGACTAGCGGGAGTCGACTCCTACGAGCAGTACTTC.

CDR3 in amino acids: CASSRYSNQPQHF. CDR3 bases: TGTGCCAGCAGCCGTTATAGCAATCAGCCCCAGCATTTT. The gene calls are TRBV7-2 and TRBJ1-5; D ambiguous. Germline V CDR1 and CDR2: SGHTA, FQGNSA. The CDR3 length is 13 residues. V lost 5 bases and J lost 0, with 5 bases in between.

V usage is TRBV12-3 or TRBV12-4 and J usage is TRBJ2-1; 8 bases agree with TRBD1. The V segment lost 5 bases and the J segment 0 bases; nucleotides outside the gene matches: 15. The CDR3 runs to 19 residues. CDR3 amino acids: CASSLPRATGANSYNEQFF. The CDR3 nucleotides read TGTGCCAGCAGTCTCCCCCGGGCGACAGGGGCAAACTCCTACAATGAGCAGTTCTTC.

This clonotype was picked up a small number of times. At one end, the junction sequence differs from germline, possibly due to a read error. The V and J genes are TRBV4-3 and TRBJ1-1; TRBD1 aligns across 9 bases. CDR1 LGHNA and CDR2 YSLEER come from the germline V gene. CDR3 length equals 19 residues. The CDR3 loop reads CASTQTPGQGSGGDTEAFF. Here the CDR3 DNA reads TGCGCCAGCACCCAAACGCCGGGACAGGGTTCGGGGGGGGACACTGAAGCTTTCTTT.

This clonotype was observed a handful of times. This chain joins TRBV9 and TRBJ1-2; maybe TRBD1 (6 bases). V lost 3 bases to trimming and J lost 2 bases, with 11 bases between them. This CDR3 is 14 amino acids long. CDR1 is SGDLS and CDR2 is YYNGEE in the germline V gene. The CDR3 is CASSGNRDNYGYTF. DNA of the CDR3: TGTGCCAGCAGCGGTAACAGGGACAACTATGGCTACACCTTC.

In nucleotides, the CDR3 is TGTGCCAGCAGTGAAAAACTAGCGTCCTCCTACGAGCAGTACTTC. This sequence encodes CASSEKLASSYEQYF. The chain joins TRBV6-1 to TRBJ2-7; TRBD2 aligns across 7 bases. CDR1 and CDR2 from the germline V gene are MNHNS and SASEGT. The CDR3 has 15 residues. V shed 2 bases, J shed 0 bases, and the junction held 4 bases outside the gene matches.

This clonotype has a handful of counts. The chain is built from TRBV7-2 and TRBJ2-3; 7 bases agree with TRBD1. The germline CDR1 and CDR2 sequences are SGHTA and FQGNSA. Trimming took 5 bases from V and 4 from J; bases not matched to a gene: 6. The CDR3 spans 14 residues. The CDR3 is CASSRRTGSDTQYF. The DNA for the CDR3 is TGTGCCAGCAGCAGACGGACAGGTTCAGATACGCAGTATTTT.

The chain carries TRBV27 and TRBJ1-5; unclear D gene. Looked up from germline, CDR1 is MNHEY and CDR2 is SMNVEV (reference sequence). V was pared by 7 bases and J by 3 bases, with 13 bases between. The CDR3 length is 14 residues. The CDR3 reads CASTDRLTNQPQHF. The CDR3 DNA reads TGTGCCAGCACCGATAGACTGACCAATCAGCCCCAGCATTTT.

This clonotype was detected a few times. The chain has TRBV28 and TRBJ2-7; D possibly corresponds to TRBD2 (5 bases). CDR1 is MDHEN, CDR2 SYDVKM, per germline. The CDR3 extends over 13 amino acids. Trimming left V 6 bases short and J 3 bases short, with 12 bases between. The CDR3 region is CASSPGLIYEQYF. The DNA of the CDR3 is TGTGCCAGCAGCCCCGGACTCATCTACGAGCAGTACTTC.

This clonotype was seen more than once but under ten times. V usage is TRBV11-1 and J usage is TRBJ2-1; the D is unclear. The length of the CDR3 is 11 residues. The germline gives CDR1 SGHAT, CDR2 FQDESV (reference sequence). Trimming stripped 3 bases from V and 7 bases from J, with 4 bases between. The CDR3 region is CASSLTNEQFF. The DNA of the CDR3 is TGTGCCAGCAGCTTGACGAATGAGCAGTTCTTC.

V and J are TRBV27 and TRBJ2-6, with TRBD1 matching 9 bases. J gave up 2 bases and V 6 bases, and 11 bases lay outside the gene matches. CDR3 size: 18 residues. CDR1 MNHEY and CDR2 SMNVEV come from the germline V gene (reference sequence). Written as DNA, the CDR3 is TGTGCCAGCAGCGGCGGGACAGGGTATGTTGCTGGGGCCAACGTCCTGACTTTC. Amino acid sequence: CASSGGTGYVAGANVLTF. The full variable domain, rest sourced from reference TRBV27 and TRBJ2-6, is EAQVTQNPRYLITVTGKKLTVTCSQNMNHEYMSWYRQDPGLGLRQIYYSMNVEVTDKGDVPEGYKVSRKEKRNFPLILESPSPNQTSLYFCASSGGTGYVAGANVLTFGAGSRLTVL.

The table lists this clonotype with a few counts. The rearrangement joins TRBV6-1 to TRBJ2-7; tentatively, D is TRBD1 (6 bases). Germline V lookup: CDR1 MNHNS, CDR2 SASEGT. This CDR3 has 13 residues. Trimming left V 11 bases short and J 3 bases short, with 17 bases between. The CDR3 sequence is CAASSQGGYEQYF. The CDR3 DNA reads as TGTGCCGCCTCGTCACAGGGCGGCTACGAGCAGTACTTC.

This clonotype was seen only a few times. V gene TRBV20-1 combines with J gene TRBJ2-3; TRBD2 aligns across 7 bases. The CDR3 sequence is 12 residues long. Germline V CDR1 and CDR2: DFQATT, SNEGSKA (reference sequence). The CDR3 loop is CRPSGSTDTQYF. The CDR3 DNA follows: TGCAGACCTAGCGGCAGCACAGATACGCAGTATTTT.

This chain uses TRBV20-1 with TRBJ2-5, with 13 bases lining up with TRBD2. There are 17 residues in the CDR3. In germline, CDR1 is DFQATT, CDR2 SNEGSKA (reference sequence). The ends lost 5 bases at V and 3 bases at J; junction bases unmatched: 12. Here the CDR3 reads CSADPGLAGKIEETQYF. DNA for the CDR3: TGCAGTGCTGACCCGGGACTAGCGGGAAAGATTGAAGAGACCCAGTACTTC.

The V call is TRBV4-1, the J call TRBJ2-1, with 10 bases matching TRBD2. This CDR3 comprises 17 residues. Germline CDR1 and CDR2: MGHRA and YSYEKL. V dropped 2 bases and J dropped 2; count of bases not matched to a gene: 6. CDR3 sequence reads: CASSQPTSGKTYNEQFF. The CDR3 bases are TGCGCCAGCAGCCAACCCACTAGCGGGAAGACCTACAATGAGCAGTTCTTC.

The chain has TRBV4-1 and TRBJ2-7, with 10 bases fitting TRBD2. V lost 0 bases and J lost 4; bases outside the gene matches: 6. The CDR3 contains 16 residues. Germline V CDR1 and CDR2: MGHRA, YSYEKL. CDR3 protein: CASSQDSWTSGYEQYF. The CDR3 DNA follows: TGCGCCAGCAGCCAAGATTCGTGGACTAGCGGTTACGAGCAGTACTTC.

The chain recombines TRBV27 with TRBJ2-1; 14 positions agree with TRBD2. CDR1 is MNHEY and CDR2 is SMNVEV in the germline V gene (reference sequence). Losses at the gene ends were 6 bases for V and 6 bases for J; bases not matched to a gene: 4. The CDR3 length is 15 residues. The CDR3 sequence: CASSHGTSGGNEQFF. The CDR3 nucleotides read TGTGCCAGCAGCCATGGGACTAGCGGGGGCAATGAGCAGTTCTTC.

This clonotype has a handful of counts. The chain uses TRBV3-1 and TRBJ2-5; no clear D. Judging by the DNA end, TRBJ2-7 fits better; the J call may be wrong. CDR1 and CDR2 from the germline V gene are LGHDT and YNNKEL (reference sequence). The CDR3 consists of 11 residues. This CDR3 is CASSHVYEQYF. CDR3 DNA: TGTGCCAGCAGCCACGTCTACGAGCAGTACTTC.

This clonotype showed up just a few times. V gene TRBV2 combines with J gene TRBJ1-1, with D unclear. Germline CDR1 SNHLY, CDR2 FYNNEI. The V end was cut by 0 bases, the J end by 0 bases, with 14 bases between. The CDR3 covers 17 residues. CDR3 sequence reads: CASSEALGAAMNTEAFF. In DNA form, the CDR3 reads TGTGCCAGCAGTGAAGCGCTGGGCGCTGCAATGAACACTGAAGCTTTCTTT.

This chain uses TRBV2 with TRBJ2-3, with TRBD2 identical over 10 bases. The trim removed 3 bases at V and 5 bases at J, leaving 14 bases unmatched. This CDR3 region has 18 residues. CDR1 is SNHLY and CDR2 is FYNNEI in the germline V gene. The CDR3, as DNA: TGTGCCAGCAGTGACCCAACAACTAGCGGGAAAACCCTAGATACGCAGTATTTT. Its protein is CASSDPTTSGKTLDTQYF.

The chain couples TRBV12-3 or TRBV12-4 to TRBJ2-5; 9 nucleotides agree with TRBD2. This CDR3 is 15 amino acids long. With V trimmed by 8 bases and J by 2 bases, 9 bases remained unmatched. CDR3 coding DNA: TGTGCCAGCCTATATCGGACTAGCGAGCAAGAGACCCAGTACTTC. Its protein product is CASLYRTSEQETQYF.

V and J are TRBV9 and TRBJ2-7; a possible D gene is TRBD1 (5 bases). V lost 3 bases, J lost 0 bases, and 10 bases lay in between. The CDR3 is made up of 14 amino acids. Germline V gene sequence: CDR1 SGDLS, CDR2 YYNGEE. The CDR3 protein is CASSEGSSSYEQYF. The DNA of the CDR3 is TGTGCCAGCAGCGAGGGGTCTTCCTCCTACGAGCAGTACTTC.

CDR3 in DNA: TGCGCCAGCAGCCCAGCGGGACTAGCGGTTTCCTACAATGAGCAGTTCTTC. This codes for CASSPAGLAVSYNEQFF. V usage is TRBV5-1 and J usage is TRBJ2-1; 11 bases line up with TRBD2. CDR3 length: 17 residues. Per germline, CDR1 SGHRS and CDR2 YFSETQ. Trimming cost V 4 bases and J 1 base; bases outside gene matches: 7.

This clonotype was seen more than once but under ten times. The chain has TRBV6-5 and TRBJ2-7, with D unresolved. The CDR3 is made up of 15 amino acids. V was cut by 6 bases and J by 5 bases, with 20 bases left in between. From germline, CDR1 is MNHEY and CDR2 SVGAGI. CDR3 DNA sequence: TGTGCCAGCAGGACCGTCTCTCCCCTACCTAACGAGCAGTACTTC. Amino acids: CASRTVSPLPNEQYF.

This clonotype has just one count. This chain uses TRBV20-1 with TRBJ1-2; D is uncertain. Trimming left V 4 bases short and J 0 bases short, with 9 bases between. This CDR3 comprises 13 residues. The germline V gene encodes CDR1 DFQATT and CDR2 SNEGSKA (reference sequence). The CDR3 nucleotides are TGCAGTGCTATGGGCACCACTAACTATGGCTACACCTTC. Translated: CSAMGTTNYGYTF.

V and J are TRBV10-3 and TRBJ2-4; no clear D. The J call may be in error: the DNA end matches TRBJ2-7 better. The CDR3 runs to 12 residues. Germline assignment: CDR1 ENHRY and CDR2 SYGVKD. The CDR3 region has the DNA TGTGCCATCAGTGGGTACGAGTACGAGCAGTACTTC. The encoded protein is CAISGYEYEQYF.